This T cell receptor (beta chain) was observed in a study of blood T cell repertoires in COVID-19. The repertoire was sequenced with immunoSEQ multiplex PCR; TCRdb's copy has only in-frame clones and lacks some. Of over 150,000 clones in the sample, around 94% were seen once. Sequenced input: peripheral blood. The receptor was derived from a man younger than 45 with COVID-19, enrolled during active disease.

The CDR3 loop reads CASSSQGNTEAFF. The CDR3 DNA reads TGTGCCAGCAGTTCACAGGGGAACACTGAAGCTTTCTTT. This rearrangement joins TRBV27 to TRBJ1-1; a possible D gene is TRBD1 (6 bases). V was shortened by 4 bases and J by 1 base, with 7 bases between the two germline ends. The CDR3 totals 13 residues. Germline CDR1 and CDR2: MNHEY and SMNVEV (reference sequence).